These 6 T cell receptor beta chains were all obtained from the same sample, sequenced in a study of CD8 T cells in ankylosing spondylitis. Whole-study findings and limits: Blood of patients with ankylosing spondylitis appeared to be characterized by a TCR beta motif of several highly homologous variants.

TCRdb fed the 5' RACE reads into MiXCR, producing one record per CDR3 protein. The repertoire holds 330,000 or so distinct CDR3 sequences, with under 8.5% as singletons. Their specific antigens are unknown. The specimen was blood, either unsorted or a sorted T cell fraction (not recorded which). These receptors were collected from a male donor with ankylosing spondylitis.

V usage is TRBV5-5 and J usage is TRBJ2-7; the D gene is possibly TRBD2 (6 bases). Germline-derived CDR1 and CDR2 are SGHKS and YYEKEE (reference sequence). V was cut by 4 bases and J by 3 bases, with 17 bases left in between. CDR3 length: 15 amino acids. This chain's CDR3 is CASSPEGSGLYEQYF. CDR3 coding DNA: TGTGCCAGCAGCCCGGAGGGTAGCGGCCTCTACGAGCAGTACTTC.

The rearrangement uses TRBV7-2 and TRBJ2-5, with 7 bases aligning to TRBD2. The CDR3 sequence is 11 residues long. Per the germline V gene, CDR1 is SGHTA and CDR2 is FQGNSA. V shed 6 bases, J shed 10 bases, and the junction held 5 bases outside the gene matches. As DNA, the CDR3 is TGTGCCAGCAGTCTCGCGGGGGTCCAGTACTTC. Residues: CASSLAGVQYF.

This clonotype was recorded at least ten times. The V and J genes are TRBV12-3 or TRBV12-4 and TRBJ1-5; no clear D. V was shortened by 3 bases and J by 9 bases, with 12 bases between the two germline ends. The CDR3 sequence is 13 residues long. In DNA form, the CDR3 reads TGTGCCAGCAGTTTGGTCAGTATGTCGCCCCAGCATTTT. As protein: CASSLVSMSPQHF.

In its sample, this clonotype was seen a few times. The gene calls are TRBV27 and TRBJ2-5; 7 nucleotides line up with TRBD2. This CDR3 region has 13 residues. With V trimmed by 8 bases and J by 2 bases, 5 bases remained unmatched. The V gene's germline CDR1 is MNHEY and CDR2 SMNVEV (reference sequence). This chain's CDR3 is CASVLAEQETQYF. The CDR3 nucleotides read TGTGCCAGCGTTCTAGCGGAGCAAGAGACCCAGTACTTC.

This clonotype turned up a few times. V gene TRBV29-1 combines with J gene TRBJ2-7; D might be TRBD2 (6 bases). Per germline, CDR1 SQVTM and CDR2 ANQGSEA. The CDR3 has 14 amino acids. V was pared by 4 bases and J by 0 bases, with 13 bases between. The CDR3 loop reads CSVAGGTLSYEQYF. CDR3 bases: TGCAGCGTTGCAGGCGGGACCCTCTCCTACGAGCAGTACTTC.

This clonotype has just a few counts. The chain uses TRBV18 and TRBJ2-7; 8 bases match TRBD2. Trimming took 3 bases from V and 2 from J; bases not matched to a gene: 9. Germline V CDR1 and CDR2: KGHSH, LQKENI. This CDR3 is built from 16 residues. The CDR3: CASSPRGLAGAYEQYF. The CDR3, as DNA: TGTGCCAGCTCACCGCGGGGGCTAGCGGGCGCCTACGAGCAGTACTTC. Drawing the rest from reference TRBV18 and TRBJ2-7, the complete variable domain is NAGVMQNPRHLVRRRGQEARLRCSPMKGHSHVYWYRQLPEEGLKFMVYLQKENIIDESGMPKERFSAEFPKEGPSILRIQQVVRGDSAAYFCASSPRGLAGAYEQYFGPGTRLTVT.